This TCR beta chain was captured in a study of technical replicates of blood from several donors. Produced via immunoSEQ multiplex PCR; TCRdb's table is partial and in-frame only. Counted here are about 100,000 clones, roughly 95% occurring once; the ten biggest clones make up approximately 0.2%. The CDR3 is 14 amino acids. V lost 5 bases to trimming and J lost 1 base, with 10 bases between them. CDR1 is WNHNN, CDR2 SYGVQD, per germline (reference sequence). This rearrangement joins TRBV10-1 to TRBJ2-3, with D possibly being TRBD2 (6 bases). The receptor was derived from a human donor in good health. Material for sequencing was T cells isolated from PBMCs. The CDR3 nucleotides read TGCGCCAGCAGTACCGGGGAGGGCACAGATACGCAGTATTTT. Translating gives CASSTGEGTDTQYF.